These 27 T cell receptor beta chains were all obtained from the same sample, sequenced in a study of blood T cell dynamics during melanoma immunotherapy. Produced via immunoSEQ multiplex PCR; TCRdb's table is partial and in-frame only. The table has 3,500 to 5,000 clones, about 96% seen once. The time point is: pre-treatment baseline. This material consisted of effector memory CD8+ T cells from blood, taken from a patient treated with checkpoint blockade. These receptors were taken from a human donor with melanoma.

The V call is TRBV28, the J call TRBJ2-1; the match to TRBD2 covers 15 bases. Per the germline V gene, CDR1 is MDHEN and CDR2 is SYDVKM. The CDR3 spans 18 residues. V gave up 6 bases and J gave up 7 bases; unmatched junction bases: 13. The CDR3 reads CASSPGLAGGGFANEQFF. The CDR3 DNA reads as TGTGCCAGCAGCCCCGGACTAGCGGGAGGGGGTTTTGCAAATGAGCAGTTCTTC.

The V gene is TRBV2, the J gene TRBJ2-3; tentatively, D is TRBD2 (6 bases). The V end was cut by 8 bases, the J end by 3 bases, with 12 bases between. The CDR3 runs 13 residues. CDR1 is SNHLY, CDR2 FYNNEI, per germline. This chain's CDR3 is CASEGGRTDTQYF. For the CDR3, the DNA is TGTGCCAGCGAGGGAGGCCGGACAGATACGCAGTATTTT.

With respect to this clone: Relative to the germline gene, one junction end is altered; a read error may explain this. This chain uses TRBV19 with TRBJ2-1; no definite D call. The CDR3 is made up of 12 amino acids. From germline, CDR1 is LNHDA and CDR2 SQIVND (reference sequence). The CDR3 DNA reads TGCGCCCCCCCCACAGTTGACAATGAGCAGTTCTTC. Amino acid sequence: CAPPTVDNEQFF.

The chain uses TRBV28 and TRBJ2-7; possible D gene TRBD2, 5 bases. CDR3 size: 15 residues. Germline loops: CDR1 MDHEN, CDR2 SYDVKM. Trimming left V 6 bases short and J 4 bases short, with 19 bases between. The CDR3 loop reads CASSPRGRVEYEQYF. CDR3 coding DNA: TGTGCCAGCAGCCCCCGAGGGCGGGTGGAATACGAGCAGTACTTC.

The chain is built from TRBV7-9 and TRBJ2-2; D is undetermined. This CDR3 comprises 11 residues. CDR1 and CDR2 from the germline V gene are SEHNR and FQNEAQ (reference sequence). V was trimmed by 5 bases and J by 6 bases, leaving 4 bases between them. CDR3 nucleotide sequence: TGTGCCAGCAGCCTCTCCGGGGAGCTGTTTTTT. Protein: CASSLSGELFF.

J is TRBJ2-7 and V is TRBV2; D may be TRBD1 or TRBD2 (6 bases each). Germline V CDR1 and CDR2: SNHLY, FYNNEI. CDR3 length equals 12 residues. With 11 bases removed from V and 7 bases from J, the gap between germline ends came to 18 bases. The CDR3 DNA reads TGTGCCTCACTAGGGGGGCCGGGGGAGCAGTACTTC. It codes for CASLGGPGEQYF.

This chain connects TRBV19 to TRBJ2-1; 7 bases line up with TRBD1. Germline CDR1 reads LNHDA; CDR2 reads SQIVND (reference sequence). This CDR3 contains 15 residues. Trimming took 3 bases from V and 7 from J; bases not matched to a gene: 9. CDR3 in amino acids: CASSIVPGQLNEQFF. As DNA, the CDR3 is TGTGCCAGTAGTATTGTCCCGGGACAGCTGAATGAGCAGTTCTTC.

The rearrangement uses TRBV15 and TRBJ1-6; TRBD1 is a possible D gene (6 bases). CDR3 size: 16 residues. From germline, CDR1 is LNHNV and CDR2 YYDKDF (reference sequence). V shed 6 bases and J shed 0 bases, with 12 bases lying between them. The CDR3 bases are TGTGCCACCAGTGACAGGAGAATCTCCTATAATTCACCCCTCCACTTT. Amino acid sequence: CATSDRRISYNSPLHF. Variable domain in full (rest from reference TRBV15 and TRBJ1-6): DAMVIQNPRYQVTQFGKPVTLSCSQTLNHNVMYWYQQKSSQAPKLLFHYYDKDFNNEADTPDNFQSRRPNTSFCFLDIRSPGLGDTAMYLCATSDRRISYNSPLHFGNGTRLTVT.

The rearrangement uses TRBV10-2 and TRBJ2-1, with TRBD2 matching over 7 bases. The CDR3 length is 13 residues. Unmatched junction bases numbered 3, after V lost 6 bases and J lost 4 bases. The V gene's germline CDR1 is WSHSY and CDR2 SAAADI. As DNA, the CDR3 is TGCGCCAGCAGCCTAGCGGTTTACAATGAGCAGTTCTTC. It yields the protein CASSLAVYNEQFF.

The chain uses TRBV27 and TRBJ2-7; 7 bases align to TRBD1. This CDR3 spans 14 amino acids. Looked up from germline, CDR1 is MNHEY and CDR2 is SMNVEV (reference sequence). J lost 2 bases, V lost 3 bases, and 4 bases had no gene match. CDR3 in amino acids: CASSFSRGTYEQYF. In DNA form, the CDR3 reads TGTGCCAGCAGTTTCAGCAGGGGGACCTACGAGCAGTACTTC.

This sequence joins TRBV5-4 and TRBJ2-3, with D maybe TRBD2 (7 bases). V was pared by 5 bases and J by 0 bases, with 16 bases between. The germline V gene encodes CDR1 SGHNT and CDR2 YYREEE (reference sequence). The CDR3 loop spans 16 amino acids. CDR3 DNA: TGTGCCAGCAGGGGGAGGGCGGGGGCTAGCACAGATACGCAGTATTTT. Translation: CASRGRAGASTDTQYF.

V gene TRBV9 combines with J gene TRBJ1-1; no clear D gene. Germline V gene data show CDR1 as SGDLS and CDR2 as YYNGEE. With 0 bases removed from V and 4 bases from J, the gap between germline ends came to 10 bases. The CDR3 extends over 14 amino acids. CDR3 protein: CASSVGNRPTEAFF. In DNA form, the CDR3 reads TGTGCCAGCAGCGTAGGCAACAGACCCACTGAAGCTTTCTTT.

About this clone itself: Its ends do not fully match the called genes, so a read error is possible. The CDR3 coding sequence is TGTGCTAGCAGCTTAGGGGGTCGCGGGGCGGGAGCGATCCAAGAGACCCAGTACTTC. Its translation: CASSLGGRGAGAIQETQYF. The chain recombines TRBV7-7 with TRBJ2-5; D may be TRBD2 (7 bases). Germline V CDR1 and CDR2: SSHAT, FNYEAQ (reference sequence). The CDR3 consists of 19 residues.

The gene calls are TRBV19 and TRBJ2-7, with D unclear. Per the germline V gene, CDR1 is LNHDA and CDR2 is SQIVND (reference sequence). The CDR3 is 12 amino acids. The V end lost 5 bases, the J end lost 0 bases, and 5 bases lay between the germline ends. As DNA, the CDR3 is TGTGCCAGTAGTGGCAACTCCTACGAGCAGTACTTC. Residues: CASSGNSYEQYF.

This CDR3 is CATRRASGETQYF. CDR3 nucleotides: TGTGCCACCCGGAGGGCCTCGGGAGAGACCCAGTACTTC. The genes are TRBV7-8 and TRBJ2-5; possible D gene TRBD2, 6 bases. This CDR3 comprises 13 residues. V lost 10 bases, J lost 4 bases, and 16 bases lay in between. The germline V gene encodes CDR1 SGHVS and CDR2 FQNEAQ.

The chain couples TRBV19 to TRBJ2-7, with 8 bases identical to TRBD2. J was trimmed by 12 bases and V by 5 bases; bases with no gene match: 12. This CDR3 is 13 amino acids long. Per the germline V gene, CDR1 is LNHDA and CDR2 is SQIVND (reference sequence). The CDR3: CASSSYDGTRPYF. CDR3 in DNA: TGTGCCAGTAGTTCCTACGACGGGACTAGACCGTACTTC.

V gene TRBV7-9 combines with J gene TRBJ2-3, with D possibly matching TRBD2 (5 bases). Deletions cut 1 base from V and 2 bases from J, with 13 bases between. CDR1 SEHNR and CDR2 FQNEAQ come from the germline V gene (reference sequence). This CDR3 comprises 16 residues. The CDR3 DNA is TGTGCCAGCAGCTTAGACCCGGGATACCTCACAGATACGCAGTATTTT. Protein product: CASSLDPGYLTDTQYF.

The rearrangement links TRBV15 to TRBJ2-5, with 14 bases matching TRBD2. Looked up from germline, CDR1 is LNHNV and CDR2 is YYDKDF (reference sequence). The CDR3 is 17 residues long. Trimming removed 0 bases from V and 1 base from J; junction bases left unmatched: 1. The CDR3 spells CATSRDGTSGSQETQYF. The CDR3 nucleotides are TGTGCCACCAGCAGAGATGGGACTAGCGGGAGCCAAGAGACCCAGTACTTC.

This clone was detected only once. A read error may account for a junction end that differs from germline. This sequence joins TRBV2 and TRBJ2-1; TRBD2 might be the D (6 bases). CDR1 is SNHLY and CDR2 is FYNNEI in the germline V gene. This CDR3 is built from 16 residues. The CDR3 nucleotides read TGTGCCAGCAGCGCCTCAATGGGAGGCTCCTCCAATGAGCAGTTCTTC. This sequence encodes CASSASMGGSSNEQFF. Complete variable domain (other parts from reference TRBV2 and TRBJ2-1): EPEVTQTPSHQVTQMGQEVILRCVPISNHLYFYWYRQILGQKVEFLVSFYNNEISEKSEIFDDQFSVERPDGSNFTLKIRSTKLEDSAMYFCASSASMGGSSNEQFFGPGTRLTVL.

The chain links TRBV4-2 to TRBJ2-7, with D maybe TRBD2 (5 bases). This CDR3 comprises 19 residues. V dropped 0 bases and J dropped 5 bases, with 26 bases sitting between them. CDR1 and CDR2 from the germline V gene are LGHNA and YNFKEQ. In DNA form, the CDR3 reads TGTGCCAGCAGCCAAGATCCCGGTCGGGCACCTCCTGAGGGAAACGAGCAGTACTTC. This gives the protein CASSQDPGRAPPEGNEQYF.

The V and J genes are TRBV4-1 and TRBJ1-1; D is unresolved. This CDR3 has 16 residues. CDR1 and CDR2 (germline): MGHRA, YSYEKL. The V and J ends lost 0 bases and 5 bases respectively, with 16 bases between them. The CDR3 DNA sequence: TGCGCCAGCAGCCAAGATATAAGGGCCTTGGTTACTGAAGCTTTCTTT. Translating gives CASSQDIRALVTEAFF.

The rearrangement uses TRBV27 and TRBJ2-7, with 13 bases lining up with TRBD2. The CDR3 is 14 residues long. Per germline, CDR1 MNHEY and CDR2 SMNVEV (reference sequence). Germline trimming cut 5 bases from V and 7 bases from J; bases unmatched to any gene: 5. CDR3 in DNA: TGTGCCAGCAGTCCCGGACTAGCGGGAGTTGAGCAGTACTTC. Amino acid sequence: CASSPGLAGVEQYF.

The chain is built from TRBV28 and TRBJ2-3; 16 bases align to TRBD2. Germline V gives CDR1 MDHEN, CDR2 SYDVKM. The CDR3 sequence is 18 residues long. The V gene end was trimmed by 6 bases and the J gene end by 2 bases; junction bases not matched to a gene: 8. In nucleotides, the CDR3 is TGTGCCAGCAGCCGGTACGGGACTAGCGGGAGGGACACAGATACGCAGTATTTT. This codes for CASSRYGTSGRDTDTQYF.

CDR3 loop: CASSLVVGNSNQPQHF. In nucleotides, the CDR3 is TGTGCCAGCAGCTTAGTGGTAGGGAATAGCAATCAGCCCCAGCATTTT. The V call is TRBV7-8, the J call TRBJ1-5; D unclear. The CDR3 has 16 amino acids. V was clipped by 1 base and J by 0 bases, with 10 bases between them. Germline lookup yields CDR1 SGHVS and CDR2 FQNEAQ.

V and J are TRBV9 and TRBJ1-5; perhaps TRBD1 as D (6 bases). The V end lost 4 bases, the J end lost 4 bases, and 12 bases lay between the germline ends. The CDR3 contains 14 residues. Germline lookup yields CDR1 SGDLS and CDR2 YYNGEE. CDR3 residues: CASSQKGGNQPQHF. CDR3 DNA: TGTGCCAGCAGCCAAAAAGGGGGGAATCAGCCCCAGCATTTT.

V usage is TRBV11-3 and J usage is TRBJ1-5; D gene unclear. From germline, CDR1 is SGHNT and CDR2 YENEEA. The CDR3 runs to 15 residues. V was cut by 4 bases and J by 5 bases, with 15 bases left in between. In nucleotides, the CDR3 is TGTGCCAGCAGCTCCTCCCGGGCCGGAGATCAGCCCCAGCATTTT. It translates to CASSSSRAGDQPQHF.

The chain is built from TRBV27 and TRBJ2-1, with 9 nucleotides matching TRBD1. The CDR3 covers 14 residues. Germline-derived CDR1 and CDR2 are MNHEY and SMNVEV (reference sequence). Losses at the gene ends were 7 bases for V and 12 bases for J; bases not matched to a gene: 13. The CDR3 here is CASTDRGGSGRQFF. The CDR3 DNA follows: TGTGCCAGCACGGACAGGGGTGGGTCAGGCAGGCAGTTCTTC.